Each of the 23 T cell receptor beta chains below was sequenced from the same sample in a study of OX40 agonist ivuxolimab in advanced cancers. Libraries came from the immunoSEQ multiplex PCR assay. Not all clones reach the TCRdb copy of this immuneACCESS table, which keeps in-frame sequences only. Checked studies attribute under half of the gap to unresolved V genes and leave the rest unexplained. The sample table lists tens of thousands of clones, just over 90% of them with a count of one. The ten largest clones capture roughly 13% of the sample. The material sequenced was CD4+ or CD8+ T cells sorted from blood, taken in a trial of the OX40 agonist ivuxolimab. These receptors were collected from an adult with an advanced solid tumor such as melanoma, head and neck, liver or kidney cancer.

V and J are TRBV19 and TRBJ2-1; 7 nucleotides match TRBD2. V dropped 4 bases and J dropped 4; count of bases not matched to a gene: 4. The CDR3 has 14 residues. Germline V gene lookup returns CDR1 LNHDA and CDR2 SQIVND (reference sequence). The CDR3 here is CASSTLAAYNEQFF. The CDR3 bases are TGTGCCAGTAGTACCCTAGCGGCATACAATGAGCAGTTCTTC.

The chain has TRBV2 and TRBJ1-5; D uncertain. This CDR3 is built from 13 residues. The V and J ends lost 7 bases and 0 bases respectively, with 7 bases between them. Per germline, CDR1 SNHLY and CDR2 FYNNEI. The CDR3 coding sequence is TGTGCCAGCAAGGAGGTTAGCAATCAGCCCCAGCATTTT. Translating it yields CASKEVSNQPQHF.

CDR3 nucleotides: TGTGCCAGCTCACCAACCGGGACAGGGGGCGGCGAGCAGTACTTC. This codes for CASSPTGTGGGEQYF. The V call is TRBV18, the J call TRBJ2-7; TRBD1 matches at 12 bases. Looked up from germline, CDR1 is KGHSH and CDR2 is LQKENI. Trimming removed 2 bases from V and 6 bases from J; junction bases left unmatched: 5. The CDR3 runs 15 residues.

This clone was counted a few times. The chain links TRBV7-2 to TRBJ2-7; no clear D. The V gene's germline CDR1 is SGHTA and CDR2 FQGNSA. V was clipped by 6 bases and J by 3 bases, with 6 bases between them. The CDR3 has 11 amino acids. This CDR3 reads CASSLNYEQYF. The CDR3, as DNA: TGTGCCAGCAGTTTAAACTACGAGCAGTACTTC. The full variable domain, rest sourced from reference TRBV7-2 and TRBJ2-7, is GAGVSQSPSNKVTEKGKDVELRCDPISGHTALYWYRQSLGQGLEFLIYFQGNSAPDKSGLPSDRFSAERTGGSVSTLTIQRTQQEDSAVYLCASSLNYEQYFGPGTRLTVT.

The chain carries TRBV7-2 and TRBJ2-5, with TRBD1 identical over 8 bases. The CDR3 sequence is 14 residues long. Germline CDR1 is SGHTA and CDR2 is FQGNSA. J was trimmed by 4 bases and V by 5 bases; bases with no gene match: 6. CDR3 nucleotide sequence: TGTGCCAGCAGCCCAGGACAGGGTGGAGAGACCCAGTACTTC. Protein: CASSPGQGGETQYF.

The chain combines TRBV7-9 with TRBJ2-2, with D unclear. V was cut by 4 bases and J by 5 bases, with 17 bases left in between. Germline-derived CDR1 and CDR2 are SEHNR and FQNEAQ (reference sequence). The CDR3 is 16 residues long. The CDR3 loop is CASSSPRGPETGELFF. The DNA of the CDR3 is TGTGCCAGCAGCTCCCCCAGAGGTCCAGAGACCGGGGAGCTGTTTTTT.

The count of this clone is one. The J gene is TRBJ1-5, the V gene TRBV5-6; unclear D gene. Germline assignment: CDR1 SGHDT and CDR2 YYEEEE. CDR3 length equals 16 residues. V was shortened by 4 bases and J by 3 bases, with 17 bases between the two germline ends. CDR3 sequence: CASSRLDGIYNQPQHF. CDR3 nucleotide sequence: TGTGCCAGCAGCCGACTTGACGGCATCTACAATCAGCCCCAGCATTTT.

The gene calls are TRBV6-1 and TRBJ1-1, with a tentative D call TRBD1 (5 bases). Trimming stripped 8 bases from V and 4 bases from J, with 14 bases between. This CDR3 contains 13 residues. Germline V gene data show CDR1 as MNHNS and CDR2 as SASEGT. The CDR3: CASGAGGITEAFF. The CDR3 nucleotides read TGTGCCAGCGGGGCAGGAGGGATCACTGAAGCTTTCTTT.

This chain uses TRBV10-3 with TRBJ2-7; 11 bases fit TRBD2. Germline CDR1 is ENHRY and CDR2 is SYGVKD. The CDR3 is made up of 14 amino acids. V was clipped by 5 bases and J by 2 bases; unmatched bases: 2. CDR3 sequence (DNA): TGTGCCATCAGTCTAGCGGGGGGCACCTACGAGCAGTACTTC. Translation gives CAISLAGGTYEQYF.

CDR3: CASSSQGADSYEQYF. DNA for the CDR3: TGCGCCAGCAGTTCCCAGGGGGCAGACTCCTACGAGCAGTACTTC. The rearrangement uses TRBV5-1 and TRBJ2-7, with 8 nucleotides matching TRBD1. The V gene's germline CDR1 is SGHRS and CDR2 YFSETQ. This CDR3 is built from 15 residues. The J segment lost 0 bases and the V segment lost 5 bases, leaving 7 bases of the junction unmatched. Complete variable domain (other parts from reference TRBV5-1 and TRBJ2-7): KAGVTQTPRYLIKTRGQQVTLSCSPISGHRSVSWYQQTPGQGLQFLFEYFSETQRNKGNFPGRFSGRQFSNSRSEMNVSTLELGDSALYLCASSSQGADSYEQYFGPGTRLTVT.

The CDR3 is CSVEAGAANTGELFF. The CDR3 coding sequence is TGCAGCGTTGAAGCAGGCGCCGCGAACACCGGGGAGCTGTTTTTT. The rearrangement joins TRBV29-1 to TRBJ2-2; D is unclear. Germline V gene sequence: CDR1 SQVTM, CDR2 ANQGSEA. The CDR3 is made up of 15 amino acids. Trimming cost V 1 base and J 0 bases, with 9 bases left between them.

J is TRBJ2-1 and V is TRBV5-1; D is unclear. The CDR3 length is 15 residues. Germline loops: CDR1 SGHRS, CDR2 YFSETQ. Trimming shortened V by 1 base and J by 3 bases, and 11 bases separated the two germline ends. CDR3 in DNA: TGCGCCAGCAGCTTGTATGGGGAAGGCTACAATGAGCAGTTCTTC. It yields the protein CASSLYGEGYNEQFF.

CDR3 nucleotide sequence: TGTGCCAGCTATTGGACAGCGGATGCTCGGGGTTTCAATGAGCAGTTCTTC. Translation: CASYWTADARGFNEQFF. V usage is TRBV18 and J usage is TRBJ2-1; TRBD1 is a possible D gene (6 bases). Germline CDR1 KGHSH, CDR2 LQKENI. The length of the CDR3 is 17 residues. The V and J ends lost 7 bases and 6 bases respectively, with 25 bases between them. Using reference TRBV18 and TRBJ2-1 for the parts outside the CDR3, the full variable domain is NAGVMQNPRHLVRRRGQEARLRCSPMKGHSHVYWYRQLPEEGLKFMVYLQKENIIDESGMPKERFSAEFPKEGPSILRIQQVVRGDSAAYFCASYWTADARGFNEQFFGPGTRLTVL.

The chain uses TRBV10-3 and TRBJ2-3, with no clear D. The CDR3 extends over 11 amino acids. The V end lost 8 bases, the J end lost 2 bases, and 5 bases lay between the germline ends. The germline V gene encodes CDR1 ENHRY and CDR2 SYGVKD. The CDR3 loop reads CAIGLTDTQYF. As DNA, the CDR3 is TGTGCCATCGGGCTCACAGATACGCAGTATTTT.

The rearrangement links TRBV6-6 to TRBJ2-1; TRBD2 matches 9 bases. This CDR3 region has 14 residues. CDR1 is MNHNY, CDR2 SVGAGI, per germline (reference sequence). The ends lost 8 bases at V and 9 bases at J; junction bases unmatched: 11. The CDR3 coding sequence is TGTGCCAGCCAACCCGCGGGGGGGTTCGCTGAGCAGTTCTTC. Its protein product is CASQPAGGFAEQFF.

The chain combines TRBV7-9 with TRBJ2-3; tentative D call: TRBD2 (5 bases). The CDR3 is made up of 12 amino acids. Trimming stripped 8 bases from V and 2 bases from J, with 8 bases between. CDR1 and CDR2 (germline): SEHNR, FQNEAQ (reference sequence). The CDR3 region is CASGLSTDTQYF. The CDR3 nucleotides read TGTGCCAGCGGACTTTCCACAGATACGCAGTATTTT.

This rearrangement joins TRBV5-1 to TRBJ2-1; D possibly corresponds to TRBD2 (5 bases). The germline V gene has CDR1 SGHRS and CDR2 YFSETQ. V dropped 4 bases and J dropped 2 bases, with 10 bases sitting between them. The CDR3 has 14 amino acids. CDR3 in amino acids: CASSPPGTYNEQFF. CDR3 DNA: TGCGCCAGCAGCCCCCCGGGGACCTACAATGAGCAGTTCTTC.

This clone was detected a few times. The DNA of the CDR3 is TGCGCCAGCAGCCCCGGAGCAGTCGGGGGGGATACGCAGTATTTT. Residues: CASSPGAVGGDTQYF. This chain connects TRBV4-1 to TRBJ2-3, with 7 bases identical to TRBD2. The J segment lost 6 bases and the V segment lost 4 bases, leaving 10 bases of the junction unmatched. The CDR3 is 15 residues long. Germline-derived CDR1 and CDR2 are MGHRA and YSYEKL.

This rearrangement joins TRBV2 to TRBJ2-3, with 7 bases identical to TRBD2. Trimming at V came to 5 bases and at J to 5 bases, leaving 4 bases not matched to a gene. CDR1 is SNHLY, CDR2 FYNNEI, per germline. The CDR3 is 13 residues long. CDR3 amino acids: CASSRLAGDTQYF. The CDR3 DNA is TGTGCCAGCAGTAGACTAGCTGGAGATACGCAGTATTTT.

The genes are TRBV28 and TRBJ2-3, with 7 bases identical to TRBD2. Germline CDR1 MDHEN, CDR2 SYDVKM. CDR3 length: 16 amino acids. V lost 6 bases to trimming and J lost 2 bases; unmatched junction nucleotides: 11. The CDR3 loop is CASSSPRSGNTDTQYF. The CDR3 DNA follows: TGTGCCAGCAGCAGTCCAAGAAGCGGGAACACAGATACGCAGTATTTT.

V usage is TRBV7-2 and J usage is TRBJ2-4; tentatively, D is TRBD1 or TRBD2 (7 bases each). Germline values: CDR1 SGHTA, CDR2 FQGNSA. Trimming stripped 5 bases from V and 6 bases from J, with 11 bases between. This CDR3 contains 13 residues. The CDR3 region is CASSPGGANIQYF. Here the CDR3 DNA reads TGTGCCAGCAGCCCAGGGGGGGCAAACATTCAGTACTTC.

This clone has a single count. The chain links TRBV9 to TRBJ2-2, with D unresolved. Trimming removed 2 bases at V and 6 bases at J, with 8 bases between. This CDR3 region has 13 residues. Germline CDR1 and CDR2: SGDLS and YYNGEE. The CDR3, as DNA: TGTGCCAGCAGCGTCGGAACCCCCGGGGAGCTGTTTTTT. Translating it yields CASSVGTPGELFF.

This rearrangement joins TRBV11-2 to TRBJ1-1, with D perhaps matching TRBD1 (5 bases). The CDR3 contains 15 residues. CDR1 is SGHAT, CDR2 FQNNGV, per germline. The V and J ends lost 3 bases and 2 bases respectively, with 13 bases between them. CDR3 loop: CASSLRDLSNTEAFF. CDR3 DNA: TGTGCCAGCAGCTTGAGGGACCTCTCTAACACTGAAGCTTTCTTT.